This TCR beta chain was sequenced in a study of early T cells in non-severe SARS-CoV-2 infection (dated by TCRdb to the early 2020s). Regarding the research as a whole: Because TCR sequencing was done on bulk RNA from unsorted whole blood, the alpha and beta chains could not be paired.

Set within a cohort of healthcare workers in London, UK, this nested case-control study involved weekly PCR testing of nasopharyngeal swabs along with blood sampling. Between 23 and 31 March 2020, the week of the UK lockdown, healthcare workers were enrolled and then followed up weekly for as long as 16 weeks. Libraries were made using 5' RACE. TCRdb lists the instrument as NextSeq 500. Unique molecular identifiers were attached to individual cDNA molecules in the TCR library protocol so that sequencing error and PCR bias could be corrected. Both TCR alpha and beta chains were sequenced, and tight co-correlation was observed between alpha and beta sequence abundances in each sample. In the original analysis: Decombinator V4 was used to annotate the V gene, J gene and CDR3 of the TCR sequences. Expanded TCRs were defined as changing significantly between any two time points under a Poisson model with p below 0.0001. Abundances of TCRs were expressed as counts per million after normalisation to the total number of TCRs sequenced in each sample. MAIT TCRs were defined by TRAV1-2 paired with TRAJ12, TRAJ20 or TRAJ33, and iNKT TCRs by TRAV10 paired with TRAJ18. A search of VDJdb, accessed on 1 November 2021, was run for TCRs annotated to CMV, EBV and SARS-CoV-2, with TCRs annotated for multiple antigens excluded. Using fastp at Q25 and MiXCR, TCRdb reprocessed the public reads and kept productive beta chains. When rows share a CDR3 protein, they turn into one entry using the most common DNA and genes. The V and J calls, along with clone size, are taken from TCRdb and not from the paper's own processing. The sample includes tens of thousands of distinct CDR3 sequences, with 20% observed a single time. The ten top clones hold about 15% of the sample.

From a lookup of the germline V gene (reference sequence), CDR1 and CDR2 are LGHDT and YNNKEL. The CDR3 measures 14 amino acids from cysteine to phenylalanine. Solely the CDR3 DNA is kept, with 42 bases framed from the first base. Relative to germline, V is missing 5 bases and J is missing 1 base, with 4 bases of the junction outside any gene match. This clonotype has just a few counts. The target of this receptor is not known. Base-call qualities are not available, and no considerably larger clone is one nucleotide away. General study outcomes and caveats: VDJdb matching was skewed toward anti-spike CD8 responses and likely underestimated virus-specific expansions by missing private and CD4 specificities.

The source material was whole blood, sampled at baseline. This sequence originates from an adult who was a healthcare worker with PCR-confirmed SARS-CoV-2 infection or an uninfected control (not recorded which). The sequence links TRBV3-1 to TRBJ1-1; 7 bases in between match TRBD1. The CDR3: CASSTRQGNTEAFF. The nucleotide sequence is TGTGCCAGCAGCACGAGACAGGGGAACACTGAAGCTTTCTTT.